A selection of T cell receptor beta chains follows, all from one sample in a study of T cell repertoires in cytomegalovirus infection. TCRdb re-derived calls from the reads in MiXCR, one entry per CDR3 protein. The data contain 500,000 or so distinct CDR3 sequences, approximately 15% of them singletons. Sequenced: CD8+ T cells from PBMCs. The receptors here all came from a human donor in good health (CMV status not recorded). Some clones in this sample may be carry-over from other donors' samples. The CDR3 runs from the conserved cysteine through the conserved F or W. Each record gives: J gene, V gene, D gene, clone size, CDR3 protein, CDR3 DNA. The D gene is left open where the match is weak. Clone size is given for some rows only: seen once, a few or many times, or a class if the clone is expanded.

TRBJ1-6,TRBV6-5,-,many,CASSPRGPVAHSPLHF,TGTGCCAGCAGCCCCCGTGGCCCGGTCGCCCACTCACCCCTCCACTTT
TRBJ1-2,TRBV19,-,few,CASSAVGYGYTF,TGTGCCAGTAGCGCAGTCGGGTATGGCTACACCTTC
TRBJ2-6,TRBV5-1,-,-,CASSPRTVGANVLTF,TGCGCCAGCAGCCCACGGACGGTCGGGGCCAACGTCCTGACTTTC
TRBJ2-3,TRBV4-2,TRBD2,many,CASSRSLAGAQYF,TGTGCCAGCAGCCGCAGCCTAGCGGGGGCGCAGTATTTT
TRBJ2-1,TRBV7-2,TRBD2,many,CASSLRLADHEQFF,TGTGCCAGCAGCCTAAGACTAGCGGACCACGAGCAGTTCTTC
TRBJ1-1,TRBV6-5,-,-,CASSYSRWGRGYITEAFF,TGTGCCAGCAGTTACTCGAGGTGGGGCCGGGGTTATATCACTGAAGCTTTCTTT
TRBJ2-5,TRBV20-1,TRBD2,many,CSAKGWAGALQETQYF,TGCAGTGCCAAAGGGTGGGCGGGAGCCCTCCAAGAGACCCAGTACTTC
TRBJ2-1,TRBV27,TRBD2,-,CASSLWAAGGPRNEQFF,TGTGCCAGCAGTTTATGGGCGGCGGGAGGGCCTAGGAATGAGCAGTTCTTC
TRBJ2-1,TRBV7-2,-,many,CASSLRLSGSDEQFF,TGTGCCAGCAGCTTGAGGCTATCGGGCTCCGATGAGCAGTTCTTC
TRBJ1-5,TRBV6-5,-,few,CASRRTGYSNQPQHF,TGTGCCAGCAGGCGGACTGGCTATAGCAATCAGCCCCAGCATTTT
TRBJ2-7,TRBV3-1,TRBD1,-,CASSHRQGFGEQYF,TGTGCCAGCAGCCATAGACAGGGTTTCGGCGAGCAGTACTTC